The 6 T cell receptor beta chains below all came from one sample that was sequenced in a study of T cell responses to AZD1222 COVID-19 vaccine. Clones were sequenced by immunoSEQ multiplex PCR, and TCRdb holds only the in-frame ones, with some missing. Of about 130,000 clones in the sample, over 65% were seen once. The sample was peripheral blood, taken on day 0 of AZD1222 vaccination. The receptors shown here come from an adult in good health.

V is TRBV28 and J is TRBJ1-1; unclear D gene. V lost 3 bases, J lost 8 bases, and 7 bases lay in between. The CDR3 length is 11 residues. Per germline, CDR1 MDHEN and CDR2 SYDVKM. CDR3 nucleotides: TGTGCCAGCAGTTTCCCCCAGGAAGCTTTCTTT. It encodes CASSFPQEAFF. The variable domain in full, with the rest retrieved from reference TRBV28 and TRBJ1-1, is DVKVTQSSRYLVKRTGEKVFLECVQDMDHENMFWYRQDPGLGLRLIYFSYDVKMKEKGDIPEGYSVSREKKERFSLILESASTNQTSMYLCASSFPQEAFFGQGTRLTVV.

The genes are TRBV7-9 and TRBJ1-1; D unresolved. Germline CDR1 SEHNR, CDR2 FQNEAQ (reference sequence). V was trimmed by 3 bases and J by 4 bases, leaving 6 bases between them. The CDR3 spans 12 residues. CDR3 bases: TGTGCCAGCAGCTTTATACGCACTGAAGCTTTCTTT. Translating it yields CASSFIRTEAFF. The full variable domain, its missing parts supplied by reference TRBV7-9 and TRBJ1-1, is DTGVSQNPRHKITKRGQNVTFRCDPISEHNRLYWYRQTLGQGPEFLTYFQNEAQLEKSRLLSDRFSAERPKGSFSTLEIQRTEQGDSAMYLCASSFIRTEAFFGQGTRLTVV.

This clone was counted a single time. The chain carries TRBV2 and TRBJ1-2; D is uncertain. CDR3 size: 15 residues. CDR1 is SNHLY, CDR2 FYNNEI, per germline. V shed 3 bases and J shed 6 bases, with 17 bases lying between them. The CDR3 region has the DNA TGTGCCAGCAGTGACATGGCAGCCCTCCTGAATGGCTACACCTTC. Translated: CASSDMAALLNGYTF.

The chain combines TRBV9 with TRBJ2-1; 11 bases align to TRBD2. The CDR3 extends over 16 amino acids. The germline gives CDR1 SGDLS, CDR2 YYNGEE. The trim removed 0 bases at V and 9 bases at J, leaving 8 bases unmatched. The CDR3 bases are TGTGCCAGCAGCGTAGCTGTAGCGGGGGGGCTGGGTGAGCAGTTCTTC. This encodes CASSVAVAGGLGEQFF.

The chain carries TRBV2 and TRBJ2-2; D is undetermined. V lost 4 bases, J lost 2 bases, and 11 bases lay in between. The CDR3 runs to 15 residues. Germline V gene data show CDR1 as SNHLY and CDR2 as FYNNEI. The CDR3 reads CASSGADSNTGELFF. The CDR3 DNA reads as TGTGCCAGCAGTGGGGCAGACTCTAACACCGGGGAGCTGTTTTTT. The whole variable domain, remainder taken from reference TRBV2 and TRBJ2-2, is EPEVTQTPSHQVTQMGQEVILRCVPISNHLYFYWYRQILGQKVEFLVSFYNNEISEKSEIFDDQFSVERPDGSNFTLKIRSTKLEDSAMYFCASSGADSNTGELFFGEGSRLTVL.

The rearrangement joins TRBV6-2 or TRBV6-3 to TRBJ2-3, with no clear D. Germline assignment: CDR1 MNHEY and CDR2 SVGEGT. This CDR3 contains 13 residues. V lost 4 bases, J lost 3 bases, and 8 bases lay in between. Here the CDR3 reads CASSWAKTDTQYF. CDR3 DNA: TGTGCCAGCAGTTGGGCTAAGACAGATACGCAGTATTTT.